These 15 T cell receptor beta chains came from one sample sequenced in a study of control samples from healthy donors and cancer patients. Produced via immunoSEQ multiplex PCR; TCRdb's table is partial and in-frame only. The data show 95,000 to 150,000 clones, roughly nine tenths seen once. Sequenced material: blood. The source is a man aged 45-65 years in good health.

The chain combines TRBV29-1 with TRBJ1-5; the match to TRBD1 covers 9 bases. The CDR3 has 14 residues. The V gene's germline CDR1 is SQVTM and CDR2 ANQGSEA. V was pared by 6 bases and J by 3 bases, with 6 bases of the junction left unmatched. CDR3: CSVGQGFNNQPQHF. The CDR3 nucleotides are TGCAGCGTCGGACAGGGGTTTAACAATCAGCCCCAGCATTTT.

V gene TRBV19 combines with J gene TRBJ2-2; tentatively, D is TRBD2 (5 bases). In germline, CDR1 is LNHDA, CDR2 SQIVND (reference sequence). V was clipped by 3 bases and J by 1 base, with 6 bases between them. The CDR3 consists of 14 residues. CDR3 sequence (DNA): TGTGCCAGTAGTATTCGGGGGAACACCGGGGAGCTGTTTTTT. Protein sequence: CASSIRGNTGELFF.

As to this clone: One end of the junction fails to match germline, which may point to a read error. V is TRBV27 and J is TRBJ1-2; D unresolved. The germline CDR1 and CDR2 sequences are MNHEY and SMNVEV (reference sequence). The CDR3 is 18 residues long. The CDR3 DNA is TGTGCCAGCAGTTTAAGAGTACATCCTGGCGGGTCTAATTATGGCTACACCTTC. It is translated as CASSLRVHPGGSNYGYTF.

This chain joins TRBV4-3 and TRBJ1-1; D is unresolved. This CDR3 spans 13 amino acids. Germline CDR1 is LGHNA and CDR2 is YSLEER. Trimming removed 2 bases at V and 0 bases at J, with 4 bases between. The CDR3 DNA reads TGCGCCAGCAGCCAAATATTGAACACTGAAGCTTTCTTT. It yields the protein CASSQILNTEAFF.

CDR3 region: CASSLTGLADTQYF. CDR3 DNA: TGTGCCAGCTCACTCACAGGCCTCGCAGATACGCAGTATTTT. V and J are TRBV18 and TRBJ2-3, with D possibly being TRBD1 (5 bases). CDR1 and CDR2 from the germline V gene are KGHSH and LQKENI. The CDR3 runs to 14 residues. Trimming cost V 4 bases and J 4 bases, with 12 bases left between them.

This clone was picked up a small number of times. This chain joins TRBV27 and TRBJ1-1; D perhaps matches TRBD1 (5 bases). This CDR3 spans 13 amino acids. Germline assignment: CDR1 MNHEY and CDR2 SMNVEV (reference sequence). V was pared by 6 bases and J by 1 base, with 9 bases between. The CDR3 is CASRGLTNTEAFF. Written as DNA, the CDR3 is TGTGCCAGCAGGGGACTGACGAACACTGAAGCTTTCTTT.

The chain recombines TRBV19 with TRBJ2-4; D possibly matches TRBD1 or TRBD2 (7 bases each). Trimming pared 3 bases from V and 5 bases from J, leaving 11 bases between. Germline CDR1 LNHDA, CDR2 SQIVND (reference sequence). This CDR3 has 14 amino acids. The CDR3 DNA sequence: TGTGCCAGTAGTATTGCAGGGGGGGAAAACATTCAGTACTTC. This gives the protein CASSIAGGENIQYF.

The CDR3 DNA is TGTGCCAGTAGTATGGTCAGGAACACCGGGGAGCTGTTTTTT. Its protein product is CASSMVRNTGELFF. The rearrangement links TRBV19 to TRBJ2-2; D is unclear. Germline lookup yields CDR1 LNHDA and CDR2 SQIVND (reference sequence). V shed 3 bases and J shed 1 base, with 6 bases lying between them. The CDR3 totals 14 residues.

The genes are TRBV6-2 or TRBV6-3 and TRBJ2-1; tentative D call: TRBD2 (6 bases). CDR1 is MNHEY and CDR2 is SVGEGT in the germline V gene. With 0 bases removed from V and 9 bases from J, the gap between germline ends came to 9 bases. The CDR3 runs 13 residues. For the CDR3, the DNA is TGTGCCAGCAGTTACTCATTCGGGAGTGAGCAGTTCTTC. This codes for CASSYSFGSEQFF.

This chain links TRBV19 with TRBJ1-2; 10 positions match TRBD1. This CDR3 is 16 amino acids long. Germline V lookup: CDR1 LNHDA, CDR2 SQIVND (reference sequence). J lost 4 bases, V lost 5 bases, and 10 bases had no gene match. CDR3 protein: CASSLRGTGATYGYTF. CDR3 nucleotides: TGTGCCAGTAGTCTCCGGGGGACAGGGGCTACCTATGGCTACACCTTC.

This clone has just one count. The V and J genes are TRBV4-2 and TRBJ2-2; no reliable D call. CDR3 length: 14 amino acids. Germline V gene data show CDR1 as LGHNA and CDR2 as YNFKEQ. V lost 1 base, J lost 4 bases, and 7 bases lay in between. The CDR3 DNA reads as TGTGCCAGCAGCCAAGGGGGTCCCACCGGGGAGCTGTTTTTT. This codes for CASSQGGPTGELFF.

This chain joins TRBV6-5 and TRBJ1-3; weak D call: TRBD1 (5 bases). V was clipped by 6 bases and J by 4 bases, with 13 bases between them. The germline V gene encodes CDR1 MNHEY and CDR2 SVGAGI. The CDR3 is made up of 14 amino acids. CDR3 nucleotides: TGTGCCAGCAGCTGGGGCCAAGCAGGAAACACCATATATTTT. Translation gives CASSWGQAGNTIYF.

This rearrangement joins TRBV2 to TRBJ1-5; 7 positions match TRBD1. Germline V CDR1 and CDR2: SNHLY, FYNNEI. This CDR3 has 14 residues. Trimming at V came to 2 bases and at J to 7 bases, leaving 5 bases not matched to a gene. The CDR3 bases are TGTGCCAGCAGTGAACAGGGGGGTGACCAGCCCCAGCATTTT. The encoded protein is CASSEQGGDQPQHF. Full variable domain (rest looked up from reference TRBV2 and TRBJ1-5): EPEVTQTPSHQVTQMGQEVILRCVPISNHLYFYWYRQILGQKVEFLVSFYNNEISEKSEIFDDQFSVERPDGSNFTLKIRSTKLEDSAMYFCASSEQGGDQPQHFGDGTRLSIL.

V usage is TRBV5-4 and J usage is TRBJ1-1, with D possibly being TRBD1 (6 bases). Trimming removed 4 bases at V and 4 bases at J, with 17 bases between. CDR3 size: 15 residues. CDR1 is SGHNT and CDR2 is YYREEE in the germline V gene (reference sequence). The CDR3 loop reads CASSADRIGATEAFF. CDR3 nucleotide sequence: TGTGCCAGCAGCGCCGACAGGATTGGGGCCACTGAAGCTTTCTTT.

The gene calls are TRBV27 and TRBJ1-1, with D unresolved. Germline CDR1 and CDR2: MNHEY and SMNVEV (reference sequence). The CDR3 spans 15 residues. The ends were cut back, 2 bases at V and 0 bases at J, with 10 bases in the middle. The CDR3 spells CASSLAQTLNTEAFF. The CDR3 coding sequence is TGTGCCAGCAGTTTAGCACAGACTTTGAACACTGAAGCTTTCTTT.